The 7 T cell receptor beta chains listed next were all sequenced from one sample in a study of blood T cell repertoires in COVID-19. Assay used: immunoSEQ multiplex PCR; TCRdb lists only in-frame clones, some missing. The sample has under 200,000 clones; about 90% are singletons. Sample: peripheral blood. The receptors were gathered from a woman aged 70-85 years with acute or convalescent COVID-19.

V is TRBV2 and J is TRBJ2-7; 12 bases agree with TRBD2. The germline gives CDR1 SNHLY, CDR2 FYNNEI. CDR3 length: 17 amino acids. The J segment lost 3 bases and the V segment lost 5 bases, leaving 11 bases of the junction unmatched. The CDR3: CASSPRASGGERYEQYF. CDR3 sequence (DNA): TGTGCCAGCAGTCCCCGGGCTAGCGGGGGGGAGCGCTACGAGCAGTACTTC.

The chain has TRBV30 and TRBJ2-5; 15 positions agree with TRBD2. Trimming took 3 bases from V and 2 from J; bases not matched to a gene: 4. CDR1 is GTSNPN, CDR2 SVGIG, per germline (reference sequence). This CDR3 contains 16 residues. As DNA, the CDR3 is TGTGCCTGGAGGAGGGGACTAGCGGGAGGACAAGAGACCCAGTACTTC. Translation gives CAWRRGLAGGQETQYF.

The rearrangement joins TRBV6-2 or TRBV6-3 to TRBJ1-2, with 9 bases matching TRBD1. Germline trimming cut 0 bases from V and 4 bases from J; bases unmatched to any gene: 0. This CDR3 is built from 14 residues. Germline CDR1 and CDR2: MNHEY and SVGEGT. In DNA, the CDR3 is TGTGCCAGCAGTTACTCGACAGGGGGCTATGGCTACACCTTC. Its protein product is CASSYSTGGYGYTF.

Here the CDR3 reads CASSPPGGHQPQHF. DNA of the CDR3: TGTGCCAGCTCACCACCGGGGGGGCATCAGCCCCAGCATTTT. The chain carries TRBV18 and TRBJ1-5; weak D call: TRBD1 (6 bases). Germline V gene lookup returns CDR1 KGHSH and CDR2 LQKENI. CDR3 size: 14 residues. With 0 bases removed from V and 5 bases from J, the gap between germline ends came to 8 bases.

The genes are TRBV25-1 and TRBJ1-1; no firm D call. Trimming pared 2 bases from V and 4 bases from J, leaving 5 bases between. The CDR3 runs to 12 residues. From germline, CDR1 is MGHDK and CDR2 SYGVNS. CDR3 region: CASSEASTEAFF. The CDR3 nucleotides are TGTGCCAGCAGTGAAGCGAGCACTGAAGCTTTCTTT.

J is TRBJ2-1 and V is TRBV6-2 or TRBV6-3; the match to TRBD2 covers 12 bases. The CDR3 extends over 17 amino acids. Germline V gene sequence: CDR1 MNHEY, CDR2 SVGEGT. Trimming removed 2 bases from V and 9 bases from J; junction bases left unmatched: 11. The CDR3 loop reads CASSYGGGLAGRGEQFF. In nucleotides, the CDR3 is TGTGCCAGCAGTTACGGGGGCGGACTAGCGGGAAGGGGTGAGCAGTTCTTC.

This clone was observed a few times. CDR3 coding DNA: TGTGCCAGTTCCGGGACACAGAACACTGAAGCTTTCTTT. Protein product: CASSGTQNTEAFF. The chain uses TRBV18 and TRBJ1-1; the D gene is possibly TRBD1 (6 bases). Germline V gene lookup returns CDR1 KGHSH and CDR2 LQKENI. Trimming removed 9 bases at V and 1 base at J, with 12 bases between. The CDR3 loop spans 13 amino acids.